Each of the 14 T cell receptor beta chains below was sequenced from the same sample in a study of early T cells in non-severe SARS-CoV-2 infection. TCRdb redid the calling of the 5' RACE reads with MiXCR, one entry per CDR3 protein. This sample has 75,000 to 100,000 distinct CDR3 sequences, with roughly 14% found just once. Sequenced input: whole blood. The receptors stem from an adult who was a healthcare worker with PCR-confirmed SARS-CoV-2 infection or an uninfected control (not recorded which).

The chain couples TRBV6-5 to TRBJ1-1, with D possibly matching TRBD1 (5 bases). The germline V and J ends were trimmed by 6 bases and 3 bases, with 17 bases remaining between them. The CDR3 has 15 amino acids. The germline V gene has CDR1 MNHEY and CDR2 SVGAGI. The chain's CDR3 is CASRGWGAGHTEAFF. In DNA form, the CDR3 reads TGTGCCAGCAGGGGCTGGGGAGCGGGGCACACTGAAGCTTTCTTT.

This chain links TRBV9 with TRBJ2-1, with 10 nucleotides matching TRBD1. The CDR3 runs to 16 residues. Germline values: CDR1 SGDLS, CDR2 YYNGEE. V lost 5 bases and J lost 4; bases outside the gene matches: 9. CDR3 in amino acids: CASSRAPGQGYNEQFF. The CDR3 region has the DNA TGTGCCAGCAGTCGGGCCCCGGGACAGGGGTACAATGAGCAGTTCTTC.

The gene calls are TRBV7-6 and TRBJ1-5; TRBD1 matches 9 bases. The J segment lost 1 base and the V segment lost 5 bases, leaving 3 bases of the junction unmatched. This CDR3 has 15 amino acids. Germline-derived CDR1 and CDR2 are SGHVS and FNYEAQ. CDR3 DNA: TGTGCCAGCAGCGTAGGACAGGGGAGCAATCAGCCCCAGCATTTT. It specifies CASSVGQGSNQPQHF.

This clonotype was seen many times. The V gene is TRBV2, the J gene TRBJ1-5; 7 bases line up with TRBD1. With V trimmed by 6 bases and J by 0 bases, 5 bases remained unmatched. Germline V CDR1 and CDR2: SNHLY, FYNNEI. The length of the CDR3 is 15 residues. CDR3 nucleotide sequence: TGTGCCAGCAGGGGGACAGACGATAGCAATCAGCCCCAGCATTTT. Protein: CASRGTDDSNQPQHF. Complete variable domain (other parts from reference TRBV2 and TRBJ1-5): EPEVTQTPSHQVTQMGQEVILRCVPISNHLYFYWYRQILGQKVEFLVSFYNNEISEKSEIFDDQFSVERPDGSNFTLKIRSTKLEDSAMYFCASRGTDDSNQPQHFGDGTRLSIL.

This clonotype has more than one count but fewer than ten. The V call is TRBV20-1, the J call TRBJ2-3; 11 nucleotides line up with TRBD2. The CDR3 has 17 residues. CDR1 and CDR2 (germline): DFQATT, SNEGSKA (reference sequence). Trimming removed 6 bases from V and 1 base from J; junction bases left unmatched: 12. Written as DNA, the CDR3 is TGCAGTGCACCGCCTACCCTAGCGGGGGGACGCACAGATACGCAGTATTTT. It codes for CSAPPTLAGGRTDTQYF.

At least ten counts were recorded for this clonotype. A junction end diverges from the germline sequence, so it may reflect a read error. CDR3 loop: CASSVDGSGANVLTF. In nucleotides, the CDR3 is TGTGCCAGTAGTGTAGACGGTTCTGGGGCCAACGTCCTGACTTTC. The chain joins TRBV19 to TRBJ2-6; the D is unclear. The CDR3 loop spans 15 amino acids. The germline V gene has CDR1 LNHDA and CDR2 SQIVND (reference sequence).

A word on this clonotype: A much larger clone differs by one base, so this may be a read error. The chain combines TRBV7-2 with TRBJ1-1; the D is unclear. Per the germline V gene, CDR1 is SGHTA and CDR2 is FQGNSA. CDR3 length equals 13 residues. The CDR3 here is CASSLRVNTEAYF. The DNA of the CDR3 is TGTGCCAGCAGCTTAAGGGTGAACACTGAAGCTTACTTT.

The chain has TRBV28 and TRBJ2-7; possibly TRBD2 for D (5 bases). The CDR3 contains 12 residues. Germline V gene data show CDR1 as MDHEN and CDR2 as SYDVKM. The V end was cut by 5 bases, the J end by 2 bases, with 7 bases between. Here the CDR3 DNA reads TGTGCCAGCAGTAGCGGAGCCTACGAGCAGTACGTC. It codes for CASSSGAYEQYV.

The sample holds a few counts of this clonotype. The chain links TRBV6-5 to TRBJ2-5; perhaps TRBD1 as D (5 bases). Germline lookup yields CDR1 MNHEY and CDR2 SVGAGI. V was shortened by 5 bases and J by 2 bases, with 15 bases between the two germline ends. This CDR3 has 15 amino acids. The CDR3 reads CASSGILQGQETQYF. CDR3 nucleotide sequence: TGTGCCAGCAGTGGGATTCTGCAGGGTCAAGAGACCCAGTACTTC.

The chain carries TRBV7-6 and TRBJ1-1; D call uncertain. CDR3 size: 14 residues. With 0 bases removed from V and 6 bases from J, the gap between germline ends came to 11 bases. Germline V CDR1 and CDR2: SGHVS, FNYEAQ. CDR3 nucleotides: TGTGCCAGCAGCTTAGCCTCTGGGTATCCTGAAGCTTTCTTT. Its protein product is CASSLASGYPEAFF.

This clonotype was seen more than once but under ten times. CDR3 in DNA: TGCGCCAGCAGTCCCCGGGATACTGAAGCTTTCTTT. It codes for CASSPRDTEAFF. The gene calls are TRBV10-2 and TRBJ1-1; the D is unclear. Germline values: CDR1 WSHSY, CDR2 SAAADI. V was pared by 5 bases and J by 5 bases, with 9 bases between. The CDR3 contains 12 residues.

This clonotype has a count of ten or more. The genes are TRBV23-1 and TRBJ1-4; TRBD1 matches 9 bases. TRBV23-1 is treated as an ORF (open reading frame) with a function not yet certain. The CDR3 sequence is 17 residues long. Trimming cost V 3 bases and J 8 bases; bases outside gene matches: 13. The CDR3 protein is CASSHQPGTGKREKLFF. CDR3 bases: TGCGCCAGCAGTCACCAACCCGGGACAGGGAAAAGAGAAAAACTGTTTTTT.

The V and J genes are TRBV7-6 and TRBJ2-3; D possibly matches TRBD1 or TRBD2 (6 bases each). The CDR3 sequence is 15 residues long. V lost 0 bases and J 6 bases, leaving 13 bases between the germline ends. The germline CDR1 and CDR2 sequences are SGHVS and FNYEAQ. This CDR3 is CASSLAGGVTDTQYF. CDR3 nucleotides: TGTGCCAGCAGCTTAGCGGGGGGCGTGACGGATACGCAGTATTTT.

The chain has TRBV27 and TRBJ2-7, with D unclear. The CDR3 runs to 15 residues. Trimming took 5 bases from V and 7 from J, leaving 21 bases between them. Germline V gene sequence: CDR1 MNHEY, CDR2 SMNVEV (reference sequence). CDR3 amino acids: CASSPSGPYDGEQYV. CDR3 DNA: TGTGCCAGCAGTCCCTCCGGGCCCTATGATGGGGAGCAGTACGTC.